This TCR beta chain was identified during a study of blood T cell repertoires in COVID-19. Study-level background: COVID-19 samples from acute and convalescent phases originated in the United States, Italy and Spain. The cDNA or gDNA used as material had been derived from T cells, B-cell-depleted T cells, or PBMCs.

Authors' processing steps: Cell counts per sample came from amplifying reference gene primers. Generated by immunoSEQ multiplex PCR, the TCRdb table keeps only in-frame clones and is missing some. The DNA was the basis for D and trimming; V, J and clone size are from that table. The table includes over 350,000 clones, 75% to 90% detected once. V was trimmed by 1 base and J by 7 bases, leaving 17 bases between them. Germline values: CDR1 KGHSH, CDR2 LQKENI. The CDR3 is 16 residues long. What was sequenced was peripheral blood. The J gene is TRBJ1-5, the V gene TRBV18, with unresolved D. This receptor was obtained from a woman under 40 with active or convalescent COVID-19. The chain's CDR3 is CASSPQGIGGGQPQHF. Here the CDR3 DNA reads TGTGCCAGCTCACCACAAGGGATTGGTGGAGGGCAGCCCCAGCATTTT.